This TCR beta chain was sequenced in a study of blood T cell repertoires in COVID-19. At the level of the study: Samples of COVID-19 (acute and convalescent) were obtained from the United States, Italy and Spain. Sample material is recorded as cDNA or gDNA derived from T cells, B-cell-depleted T cells, or PBMCs.

The V and J ends lost 4 bases and 6 bases respectively, with 4 bases between them. The CDR3 is made up of 11 amino acids. Germline V gene data show CDR1 as SGHTA and CDR2 as FQGNSA. Source study methods: For nucleated cells, counts were estimated from reference gene primer amplification. The assay was immunoSEQ multiplex PCR, and TCRdb's table has in-frame clones only and misses some. V, J and clone size derive from that table, while D and trimming were established from the DNA sequence. The repertoire includes about 140,000 clones, around 88% of them detected once, and 1.5% sits in the top ten. The receptor was derived from a woman aged 55-70 years with acute or convalescent COVID-19. J is TRBJ1-3 and V is TRBV7-2; D not resolved. Material: peripheral blood. DNA of the CDR3: TGTGCCAGCAGCTCGGTAAACACCATATATTTT. This translates into CASSSVNTIYF.